One and the same sample provided the 20 T cell receptor beta chains below, sequenced in a study of T cells after yellow fever vaccination. TCRdb processed the 5' RACE reads anew with MiXCR; each CDR3 protein has one entry. Counted here are approximately 300,000 distinct CDR3 sequences, around 10% occurring once; the ten biggest clones make up under 4%. Sequenced here: CD4+ T cells sorted from PBMCs, sampled 45 days after the yellow fever booster vaccination. The receptor set was obtained from a man aged 18-30 years who received the YFV17D yellow fever vaccine.

This clonotype was counted only a few times. The genes are TRBV5-8 and TRBJ1-5; 7 bases align to TRBD1. The V gene's germline CDR1 is SGHTS and CDR2 YDEGEE. The CDR3 spans 15 residues. V trimming: 4 bases; J trimming: 7 bases; junction bases outside the gene matches: 11. CDR3 bases: TGTGCCAGCAGCGACGCGACAGGGCAGGGACAGCCCCAGCATTTT. This gives the protein CASSDATGQGQPQHF.

The sample holds many counts of this clonotype. V gene TRBV5-1 combines with J gene TRBJ1-1; the D gene is possibly TRBD1 (5 bases). V lost 4 bases and J 5 bases, leaving 15 bases between the germline ends. Germline lookup yields CDR1 SGHRS and CDR2 YFSETQ. This CDR3 comprises 14 residues. CDR3 protein: CASSRAAEGTEAFF. Written as DNA, the CDR3 is TGCGCCAGCAGCCGGGCGGCGGAGGGGACTGAAGCTTTCTTT.

This clonotype was detected a few times. The V call is TRBV7-2, the J call TRBJ2-5; TRBD2 is a possible D gene (5 bases). V dropped 7 bases and J dropped 4 bases, with 28 bases sitting between them. The CDR3 length is 18 residues. CDR1 and CDR2 from the germline V gene are SGHTA and FQGNSA. This chain's CDR3 is CASTHNPFRGAAGETQYF. The CDR3 nucleotides read TGTGCCAGCACCCATAATCCTTTTCGCGGAGCGGCCGGAGAGACCCAGTACTTC.

This clonotype was counted a few times. This chain connects TRBV5-6 to TRBJ2-5; 12 positions match TRBD1. The germline V gene has CDR1 SGHDT and CDR2 YYEEEE. Trimming took 3 bases from V and 5 from J; bases not matched to a gene: 5. This CDR3 spans 15 amino acids. The CDR3 here is CASSSRDRGRETQYF. The CDR3 DNA reads as TGTGCCAGCAGCTCCCGGGACAGGGGGCGGGAGACCCAGTACTTC.

This clonotype was observed a handful of times. The chain carries TRBV3-1 and TRBJ2-2; D is ambiguous. The length of the CDR3 is 14 residues. CDR1 is LGHDT, CDR2 YNNKEL, per germline (reference sequence). V dropped 1 base and J dropped 6 bases, with 9 bases sitting between them. The CDR3 loop reads CASSQGVYPGELFF. CDR3 DNA: TGTGCCAGCAGCCAAGGGGTTTATCCCGGGGAGCTGTTTTTT. Supplemented by reference TRBV3-1 and TRBJ2-2, the full variable domain reads DTAVSQTPKYLVTQMGNDKSIKCEQNLGHDTMYWYKQDSKKFLKIMFSYNNKELIINETVPNRFSPKSPDKAHLNLHINSLELGDSAVYFCASSQGVYPGELFFGEGSRLTVL.

The CDR3 sequence is CASSPGAGGPYEQYF. The CDR3 DNA reads TGTGCCAGCAGCCCTGGAGCGGGGGGGCCCTACGAGCAGTACTTC. V and J are TRBV3-1 and TRBJ2-7; the match to TRBD2 covers 10 bases. The germline V gene has CDR1 LGHDT and CDR2 YNNKEL (reference sequence). This CDR3 is 15 amino acids long. J gave up 2 bases and V 4 bases, and 5 bases lay outside the gene matches.

The gene calls are TRBV2 and TRBJ1-5; 9 nucleotides agree with TRBD1. There are 14 residues in the CDR3. Germline V gene data show CDR1 as SNHLY and CDR2 as FYNNEI. J was trimmed by 6 bases and V by 7 bases; bases with no gene match: 7. The CDR3 DNA reads as TGTGCCAGCACCCGGACAGGGGACGTTCAGCCCCAGCATTTT. It translates to CASTRTGDVQPQHF.

There are many counts of this clonotype. This sequence joins TRBV12-3 or TRBV12-4 and TRBJ1-1; D might be TRBD1 (6 bases). The V gene lost 7 bases and the J gene lost 5 bases, with 14 bases spanning the gap. The CDR3 extends over 13 amino acids. The CDR3 DNA follows: TGTGCCAGCAACTCTGGGGGCTGGACTGAAGCTTTCTTT. It translates to CASNSGGWTEAFF.

This clonotype occurred many times. The chain is built from TRBV18 and TRBJ2-2; D is ambiguous. The CDR3 sequence is 17 residues long. The V gene lost 2 bases and the J gene lost 2 bases, with 15 bases spanning the gap. Germline V gene lookup returns CDR1 KGHSH and CDR2 LQKENI. This CDR3 is CASSPGPGFSNTGELFF. The DNA for the CDR3 is TGTGCCAGCTCACCAGGCCCCGGCTTTTCAAACACCGGGGAGCTGTTTTTT.

A few counts support this clonotype. This rearrangement joins TRBV24-1 to TRBJ2-3; D gene uncertain. CDR1 and CDR2 from the germline V gene are KGHDR and SFDVKD. There are 13 residues in the CDR3. V lost 4 bases to trimming and J lost 5 bases, with 9 bases between them. CDR3 sequence reads: CATSDGSRDTQYF. The CDR3 DNA reads as TGTGCCACCAGTGACGGGTCGAGAGATACGCAGTATTTT.

This clonotype was seen more than once but under ten times. The rearrangement joins TRBV20-1 to TRBJ2-1; a weak D match, TRBD2 (7 bases). This CDR3 has 15 amino acids. Trimming took off 5 bases at V and 0 bases at J, with 14 bases between the two ends. The germline gives CDR1 DFQATT, CDR2 SNEGSKA (reference sequence). CDR3 in DNA: TGCAGTGCTGGCGGGGGCCCGAGCTCCTACAATGAGCAGTTCTTC. Its protein product is CSAGGGPSSYNEQFF.

About this clonotype: An end of the junction differs from the germline gene, which may be a read error. V is TRBV7-9 and J is TRBJ1-4, with a weak D call TRBD1 (5 bases). CDR1 is SEHNR, CDR2 FQNEAQ, per germline (reference sequence). This CDR3 has 14 residues. CDR3 nucleotide sequence: TGTGCCAGCACCTTAAACCCAGGGAATGAAAAACTGTTTTTT. Protein product: CASTLNPGNEKLFF.

The rearrangement joins TRBV29-1 to TRBJ1-2; 8 bases align to TRBD1. This CDR3 has 13 residues. Germline-derived CDR1 and CDR2 are SQVTM and ANQGSEA. The V segment lost 7 bases and the J segment 3 bases; nucleotides outside the gene matches: 7. CDR3 DNA: TGCAGCGGGGCCGGGACAGGAGACTATGGCTACACCTTC. Translated: CSGAGTGDYGYTF.

This clonotype was seen many times. The V and J genes are TRBV11-2 and TRBJ2-1, with 7 bases fitting TRBD2. J gave up 10 bases and V 4 bases, and 16 bases lay outside the gene matches. The CDR3 covers 16 residues. The germline CDR1 and CDR2 sequences are SGHAT and FQNNGV. The CDR3 bases are TGTGCCAGCAGCTCAAATCTAGCGGCCGGCTGGGGGGAGCAGTTCTTC. Translating it yields CASSSNLAAGWGEQFF.

This clonotype was counted a few times. The V call is TRBV7-2, the J call TRBJ1-1, with D unresolved. Germline CDR1 and CDR2: SGHTA and FQGNSA. The V end was cut by 5 bases, the J end by 5 bases, with 12 bases between. This CDR3 has 13 residues. This CDR3 reads CASSQRGLTEAFF. The CDR3 DNA sequence: TGTGCCAGCAGCCAAAGAGGACTTACTGAAGCTTTCTTT.

The J gene is TRBJ2-2, the V gene TRBV4-2; perhaps TRBD2 as D (6 bases). The CDR3 spans 17 residues. V lost 1 base, J lost 3 bases, and 15 bases lay in between. Germline assignment: CDR1 LGHNA and CDR2 YNFKEQ. The CDR3 region has the DNA TGTGCCAGCAGCCAAGGAGGGAGGACTTTTTACACCGGGGAGCTGTTTTTT. Translation gives CASSQGGRTFYTGELFF.

The J gene is TRBJ1-5, the V gene TRBV5-8, with D unresolved. The CDR3 runs to 15 residues. The V and J ends lost 4 bases and 3 bases respectively, with 14 bases between them. The V gene's germline CDR1 is SGHTS and CDR2 YDEGEE. The DNA of the CDR3 is TGTGCCAGCAGCCCAGACCCGGACCCCAATCAGCCCCAGCATTTT. It specifies CASSPDPDPNQPQHF.

This clonotype has a handful of counts. This chain joins TRBV4-3 and TRBJ2-1; D gene uncertain. Trimming removed 0 bases from V and 8 bases from J, with 14 bases in between. Germline V lookup: CDR1 LGHNA, CDR2 YSLEER. This CDR3 is 15 amino acids long. CDR3 region: CASSQEERQSDEQFF. The CDR3, as DNA: TGCGCCAGCAGCCAAGAGGAACGGCAGAGCGATGAGCAGTTCTTC.

This clonotype has at least ten counts. This CDR3 is CATSERDTQYF. CDR3 coding DNA: TGTGCCACCAGTGAACGGGATACGCAGTATTTT. This chain uses TRBV24-1 with TRBJ2-3; D call uncertain. The CDR3 is made up of 11 amino acids. Germline CDR1 is KGHDR and CDR2 is SFDVKD. Trimming left V 4 bases short and J 6 bases short, with 4 bases between.

This clonotype was counted many times. The chain has TRBV5-6 and TRBJ2-1; 15 positions match TRBD2. CDR3 length equals 17 residues. Germline V gives CDR1 SGHDT, CDR2 YYEEEE. With V trimmed by 4 bases and J by 6 bases, 8 bases remained unmatched. CDR3 region: CASSLRTSGGAPNEQFF. CDR3 in DNA: TGTGCCAGCAGCCTTCGGACTAGCGGGGGGGCCCCCAATGAGCAGTTCTTC.